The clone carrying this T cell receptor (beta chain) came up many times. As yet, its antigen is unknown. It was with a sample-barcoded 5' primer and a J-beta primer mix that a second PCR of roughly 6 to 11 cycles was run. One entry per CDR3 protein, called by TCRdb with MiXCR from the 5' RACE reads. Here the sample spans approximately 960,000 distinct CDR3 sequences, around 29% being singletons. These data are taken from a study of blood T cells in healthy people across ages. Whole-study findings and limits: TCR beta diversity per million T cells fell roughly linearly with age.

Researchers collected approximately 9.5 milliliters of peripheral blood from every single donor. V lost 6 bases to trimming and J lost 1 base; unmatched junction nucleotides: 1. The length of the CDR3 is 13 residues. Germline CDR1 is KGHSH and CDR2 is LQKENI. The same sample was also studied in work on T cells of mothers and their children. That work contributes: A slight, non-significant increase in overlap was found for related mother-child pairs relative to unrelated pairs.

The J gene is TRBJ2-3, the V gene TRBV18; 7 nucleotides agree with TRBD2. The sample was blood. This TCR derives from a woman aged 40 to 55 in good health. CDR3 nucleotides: TGTGCCAGCTCCCGGGGGGGCACAGATACGCAGTATTTT. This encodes CASSRGGTDTQYF.